This T cell receptor beta chain was sequenced during a study of cytomegalovirus exposure and HLA in healthy donors. On this clone itself: The antigen is not known.

The length of the CDR3 is 15 residues. The germline V gene has CDR1 LGHNA and CDR2 YSLEER. The V end was cut by 3 bases, the J end by 0 bases, with 10 bases between. Study-wide findings and caveats: TCR beta chains numbering approximately 150 were designated cytomegalovirus-associated.

TCRdb keeps only in-frame clones here, not all; method: immunoSEQ multiplex PCR. The table lists about 160,000 clones, roughly 84% of them singletons. V gene TRBV4-3 combines with J gene TRBJ2-3; D is possibly TRBD2 (5 bases). Sequencing was carried out using PBMCs. The receptor was derived from a man younger than 45 in good health and CMV-seropositive. The CDR3 bases are TGCGCCAGCAGCCAGGATCCGGGGAGCACAGATACGCAGTATTTT. As protein: CASSQDPGSTDTQYF.